The 11 T cell receptor beta chains below all came from one sample that was sequenced in a study of neurological immune-mediated disorders. TCRdb reprocessed the 5' RACE reads with MiXCR, giving one entry per CDR3 protein. The sample lists tens of thousands of distinct CDR3 sequences; over 12% were seen once. The sequencing sample was made of PBMCs. Receptor source: a woman in her fifties or sixties in good health.

This chain links TRBV5-6 with TRBJ1-5; 11 positions match TRBD1. V was pared by 3 bases and J by 5 bases, with 4 bases of the junction left unmatched. CDR1 is SGHDT and CDR2 is YYEEEE in the germline V gene. The CDR3 spans 15 residues. The CDR3 spells CASSSDRGLDQPQHF. Here the CDR3 DNA reads TGTGCCAGCAGCTCGGACAGGGGGCTCGATCAGCCCCAGCATTTT.

Of note for this clonotype: A junction boundary mismatches the germline segment, possibly from a read error. The V and J genes are TRBV20-1 and TRBJ2-5; D is perhaps TRBD1 (6 bases). Germline loops: CDR1 DFQATT, CDR2 SNEGSKA (reference sequence). The CDR3 runs to 15 residues. Here the CDR3 reads CSARDRDMRAETHYF. Written as DNA, the CDR3 is TGCAGTGCTAGAGATCGGGACATGAGGGCAGAGACCCACTACTTC.

This clonotype was observed many times. The chain is built from TRBV6-2 or TRBV6-3 and TRBJ1-2, with D maybe TRBD1 (6 bases). The V end was cut by 6 bases, the J end by 2 bases, with 13 bases between. The CDR3 runs 14 residues. The V gene's germline CDR1 is MNHEY and CDR2 SVGEGT. This chain's CDR3 is CASRGSGANYGYTF. DNA of the CDR3: TGTGCCAGCAGAGGGTCGGGGGCCAACTATGGCTACACCTTC.

This clonotype was seen many times. V usage is TRBV5-1 and J usage is TRBJ2-7; a possible D gene is TRBD1 (6 bases). Germline CDR1 is SGHRS and CDR2 is YFSETQ. This CDR3 comprises 13 residues. V was shortened by 4 bases and J by 2 bases, with 10 bases between the two germline ends. The CDR3 sequence: CASSIDRPYEQYF. The DNA for the CDR3 is TGCGCCAGCAGCATAGACAGGCCCTACGAGCAGTACTTC.

This clonotype came up many times. This sequence joins TRBV5-1 and TRBJ2-7; D is uncertain. Trimming removed 0 bases from V and 0 bases from J, with 7 bases in between. This CDR3 contains 14 residues. Germline CDR1 SGHRS, CDR2 YFSETQ. The CDR3 region is CASSLDTSSYEQYF. DNA of the CDR3: TGCGCCAGCAGCTTGGACACAAGCTCCTACGAGCAGTACTTC.

This clonotype was seen repeatedly, ten times or more. This rearrangement joins TRBV28 to TRBJ2-2; TRBD1 matches 10 bases. The CDR3 runs to 16 residues. Per germline, CDR1 MDHEN and CDR2 SYDVKM. The J segment lost 4 bases and the V segment lost 2 bases, leaving 4 bases of the junction unmatched. Here the CDR3 DNA reads TGTGCCAGCAGTTTAGGGACAGGGGTGGCCACCGGGGAGCTGTTTTTT. This encodes CASSLGTGVATGELFF.

At least ten counts were recorded for this clonotype. The rearrangement links TRBV5-1 to TRBJ2-7; 10 nucleotides line up with TRBD1. Germline values: CDR1 SGHRS, CDR2 YFSETQ. Trimming took 5 bases from V and 1 from J; bases not matched to a gene: 9. This CDR3 is 16 amino acids long. The CDR3 DNA reads as TGCGCCAGCAGACCGGGGCGGGGACAGGGGTCCTACGAGCAGTACTTC. As protein: CASRPGRGQGSYEQYF.

This clonotype was detected many times. This rearrangement joins TRBV5-1 to TRBJ2-7, with 7 bases matching TRBD1. There are 15 residues in the CDR3. With 4 bases clipped from V and 0 bases from J, the junction kept 7 bases outside the gene matches. CDR1 is SGHRS and CDR2 is YFSETQ in the germline V gene. The DNA for the CDR3 is TGCGCCAGCAGCGTTACAGGGGATCGCTCCTACGAGCAGTACTTC. It is translated as CASSVTGDRSYEQYF.

The table lists this clonotype with many counts. This chain connects TRBV5-1 to TRBJ2-4; perhaps TRBD1 as D (5 bases). Germline V gene data show CDR1 as SGHRS and CDR2 as YFSETQ. The CDR3 length is 16 residues. V was trimmed by 0 bases and J by 0 bases, leaving 10 bases between them. This CDR3 reads CASSLASTVAKNIQYF. CDR3 DNA: TGCGCCAGCAGCTTGGCCTCGACAGTAGCCAAAAACATTCAGTACTTC.

This clonotype has ten or more counts. The CDR3 DNA sequence: TGTGCCAGCAGCGGACGGACAGGGAGCAATCAGCCCCAGCATTTT. The encoded protein is CASSGRTGSNQPQHF. The chain recombines TRBV7-8 with TRBJ1-5, with 8 positions matching TRBD1. There are 15 residues in the CDR3. The V gene's germline CDR1 is SGHVS and CDR2 FQNEAQ. The V segment lost 5 bases and the J segment 1 base; nucleotides outside the gene matches: 4.

Worth noting for this clonotype: At one of its ends the junction is not consistent with the germline gene, which may arise from a read error. This chain links TRBV12-3 or TRBV12-4 with TRBJ2-5; D is possibly TRBD1 or TRBD2 (5 bases each). CDR3 size: 15 residues. For the CDR3, the DNA is TGTACCAGCAGTTCCCGGGACGGCGGACAAGAGACCCAGTACTTC. Translated, it gives CTSSSRDGGQETQYF.